What follows are 15 T cell receptor beta chains derived from one specimen sequenced in a study of neurological immune-mediated disorders. One entry per CDR3 protein results from TCRdb running MiXCR on the 5' RACE reads. The sample carries about 16,000 distinct CDR3 sequences, about 9% recorded once. Specimen: CD8+ T cells from blood. The receptors originated from a man aged 45-65 years in good health.

This clonotype was detected ten times or more. The rearrangement uses TRBV5-5 and TRBJ2-7, with a possible D match to TRBD1 (6 bases). Germline V lookup: CDR1 SGHKS, CDR2 YYEKEE (reference sequence). The CDR3 covers 13 residues. V was shortened by 2 bases and J by 2 bases, with 8 bases between the two germline ends. The CDR3 region has the DNA TGTGCCAGCAGCTTCGGGGACACCTACGAGCAGTACTTC. Amino acid sequence: CASSFGDTYEQYF.

This clonotype was detected many times. This chain joins TRBV20-1 and TRBJ1-1; unclear D gene. Trimming pared 3 bases from V and 2 bases from J, leaving 10 bases between. This CDR3 is 13 amino acids long. CDR1 and CDR2 (germline): DFQATT, SNEGSKA (reference sequence). The CDR3: CSARTGHNTEAFF. CDR3 coding DNA: TGCAGTGCTAGGACCGGGCATAACACTGAAGCTTTCTTT.

This clonotype has a count of ten or more. The rearrangement links TRBV28 to TRBJ2-3; D is possibly TRBD1 (6 bases). Trimming took off 6 bases at V and 4 bases at J, with 14 bases between the two ends. Germline V CDR1 and CDR2: MDHEN, SYDVKM. The CDR3 is made up of 14 amino acids. The CDR3 loop reads CASSDHRAPDTQYF. Written as DNA, the CDR3 is TGTGCCAGCAGCGATCACAGGGCCCCAGATACGCAGTATTTT.

This clonotype came up many times. This chain uses TRBV25-1 with TRBJ2-7, with D possibly called TRBD1 or TRBD2 (5 bases each). The V gene lost 0 bases and the J gene lost 1 base, with 16 bases spanning the gap. Germline V gene lookup returns CDR1 MGHDK and CDR2 SYGVNS. CDR3 size: 17 residues. CDR3 sequence: CASSEYSSGAESYEQYF. CDR3 coding DNA: TGTGCCAGCAGTGAATATTCCTCCGGGGCTGAGTCCTACGAGCAGTACTTC.

Many counts were recorded for this clonotype. Here the CDR3 reads CASSPVAGASEQYF. CDR3 bases: TGTGCCAGCAGCCCGGTAGCAGGGGCGAGTGAGCAGTACTTC. The chain is built from TRBV7-9 and TRBJ2-7; tentatively, D is TRBD1 (6 bases). Germline CDR1 is SEHNR and CDR2 is FQNEAQ (reference sequence). V lost 5 bases to trimming and J lost 7 bases, with 18 bases between them. The CDR3 totals 14 residues.

This clonotype was recorded at least ten times. The chain joins TRBV3-1 to TRBJ2-7; TRBD1 aligns across 10 bases. CDR1 is LGHDT and CDR2 is YNNKEL in the germline V gene (reference sequence). The CDR3 is made up of 15 amino acids. V trimming: 5 bases; J trimming: 4 bases; junction bases outside the gene matches: 8. Here the CDR3 reads CASSWTPGQGYEQYF. The CDR3 DNA reads TGTGCCAGCAGCTGGACTCCGGGACAGGGGTACGAGCAGTACTTC.

This clonotype was seen many times. The CDR3: CASSNRDTYTDTQYF. CDR3 sequence (DNA): TGTGCCAGTAGTAATCGGGACACCTACACAGATACGCAGTATTTT. The V and J genes are TRBV19 and TRBJ2-3; D is possibly TRBD1 (6 bases). V shed 4 bases and J shed 2 bases, with 13 bases lying between them. The CDR3 sequence is 15 residues long. Germline CDR1 LNHDA, CDR2 SQIVND (reference sequence). The full variable domain, completed using reference TRBV19 and TRBJ2-3, is DGGITQSPKYLFRKEGQNVTLSCEQNLNHDAMYWYRQDPGQGLRLIYYSQIVNDFQKGDIAEGYSVSREKKESFPLTVTSAQKNPTAFYLCASSNRDTYTDTQYFGPGTRLTVL.

This clonotype is labeled as large (0.1 to 1%). The chain carries TRBV7-2 and TRBJ1-5, with no clear D. CDR3 length equals 15 residues. CDR1 is SGHTA, CDR2 FQGNSA, per germline. The ends were cut back, 2 bases at V and 0 bases at J, with 8 bases in the middle. The CDR3 region is CASSLSEYSNQPQHF. The CDR3 DNA reads TGTGCCAGCAGCTTAAGCGAATATAGCAATCAGCCCCAGCATTTT.

In this sample, this clonotype turned up many times. The J gene is TRBJ2-1, the V gene TRBV7-9; 7 bases align to TRBD1. Germline CDR1 and CDR2: SEHNR and FQNEAQ (reference sequence). The CDR3 spans 12 residues. The ends lost 5 bases at V and 8 bases at J; junction bases unmatched: 3. The CDR3 here is CASSETGDEQFF. The CDR3 bases are TGTGCCAGCAGCGAAACAGGGGATGAGCAGTTCTTC.

This clonotype was observed at least ten times. V and J are TRBV7-8 and TRBJ2-6, with 8 bases identical to TRBD2. The CDR3 totals 18 residues. V dropped 5 bases and J dropped 2; count of bases not matched to a gene: 11. Germline values: CDR1 SGHVS, CDR2 FQNEAQ. Here the CDR3 reads CASSRERGGTPGANVLTF. Written as DNA, the CDR3 is TGTGCCAGCAGCCGAGAGCGCGGGGGGACGCCTGGGGCCAACGTCCTGACTTTC.

This clonotype showed up just once. V and J are TRBV4-1 and TRBJ1-6; D perhaps matches TRBD1 (6 bases). Trimming removed 0 bases at V and 7 bases at J, with 13 bases between. The length of the CDR3 is 16 residues. Germline values: CDR1 MGHRA, CDR2 YSYEKL. The CDR3, as DNA: TGCGCCAGCAGCCAAGAGTCGACAGGAACGAATTCACCCCTCCACTTT. It specifies CASSQESTGTNSPLHF.

J is TRBJ2-7 and V is TRBV20-1; D ambiguous. CDR1 and CDR2 from the germline V gene are DFQATT and SNEGSKA (reference sequence). The CDR3 runs to 8 residues. The CDR3: CPVYEQYF. DNA of the CDR3: TGCCCTGTCTACGAGCAGTACTTC.

This clonotype was recorded many times. The chain uses TRBV20-1 and TRBJ2-1; 15 bases are shared with TRBD2. This CDR3 spans 14 amino acids. The V segment lost 5 bases and the J segment 8 bases; nucleotides outside the gene matches: 4. Germline V lookup: CDR1 DFQATT, CDR2 SNEGSKA (reference sequence). The CDR3 loop reads CSAAGLAGGYEQFF. CDR3 DNA sequence: TGCAGTGCTGCGGGACTAGCGGGAGGCTATGAGCAGTTCTTC.

This clonotype was observed many times. The chain joins TRBV27 to TRBJ2-1, with 13 bases aligning to TRBD2. In germline, CDR1 is MNHEY, CDR2 SMNVEV (reference sequence). V lost 5 bases to trimming and J lost 4 bases; unmatched junction nucleotides: 2. The CDR3 is 15 residues long. The CDR3 DNA follows: TGTGCCAGCAGTCCGGGACTAGCGGGGTACAATGAGCAGTTCTTC. This sequence encodes CASSPGLAGYNEQFF.

This chain uses TRBV6-4 with TRBJ2-2; D is ambiguous. Trimming shortened V by 3 bases and J by 2 bases, and 4 bases separated the two germline ends. The CDR3 loop spans 13 amino acids. The V gene's germline CDR1 is MRHNA and CDR2 SNTAGT. For the CDR3, the DNA is TGTGCCAGCAGTGAATGTAACACCGGGGAGCTGTTTTTT. As protein: CASSECNTGELFF.